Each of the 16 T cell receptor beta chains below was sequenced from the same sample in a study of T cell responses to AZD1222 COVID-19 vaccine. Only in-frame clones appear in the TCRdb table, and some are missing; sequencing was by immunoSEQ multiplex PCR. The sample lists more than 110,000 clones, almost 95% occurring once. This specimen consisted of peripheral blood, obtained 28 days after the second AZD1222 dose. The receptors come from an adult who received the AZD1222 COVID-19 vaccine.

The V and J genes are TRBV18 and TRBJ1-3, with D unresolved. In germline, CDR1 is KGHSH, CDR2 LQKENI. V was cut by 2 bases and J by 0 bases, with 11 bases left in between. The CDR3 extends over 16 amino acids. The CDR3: CASSPVALSSGNTIYF. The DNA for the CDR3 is TGTGCCAGCTCACCAGTGGCTCTGAGCTCTGGAAACACCATATATTTT.

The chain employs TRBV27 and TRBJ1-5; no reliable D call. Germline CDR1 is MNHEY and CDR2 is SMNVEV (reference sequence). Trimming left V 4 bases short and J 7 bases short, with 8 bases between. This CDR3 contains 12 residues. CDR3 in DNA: TGTGCCAGCAGTTCACGGGGACAGCCCCAGCATTTT. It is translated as CASSSRGQPQHF.

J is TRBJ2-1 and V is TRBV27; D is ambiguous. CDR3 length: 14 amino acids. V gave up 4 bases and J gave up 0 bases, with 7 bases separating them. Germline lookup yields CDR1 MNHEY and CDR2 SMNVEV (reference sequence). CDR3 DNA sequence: TGTGCCAGCAGTTACGACAACTCCTACAATGAGCAGTTCTTC. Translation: CASSYDNSYNEQFF.

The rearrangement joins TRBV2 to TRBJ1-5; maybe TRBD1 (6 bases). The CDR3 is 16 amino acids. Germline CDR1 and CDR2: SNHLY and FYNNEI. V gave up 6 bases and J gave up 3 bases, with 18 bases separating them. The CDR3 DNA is TGTGCCAGCAGCGCGGGACAAGACCTGGCCAATCAGCCCCAGCATTTT. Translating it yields CASSAGQDLANQPQHF.

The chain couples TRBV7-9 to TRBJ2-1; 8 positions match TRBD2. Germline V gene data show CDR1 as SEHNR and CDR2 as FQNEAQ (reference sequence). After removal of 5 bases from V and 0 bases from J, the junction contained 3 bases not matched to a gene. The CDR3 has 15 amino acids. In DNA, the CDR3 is TGTGCCAGCAGCATGACTAGCGTCTCCTACAATGAGCAGTTCTTC. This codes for CASSMTSVSYNEQFF.

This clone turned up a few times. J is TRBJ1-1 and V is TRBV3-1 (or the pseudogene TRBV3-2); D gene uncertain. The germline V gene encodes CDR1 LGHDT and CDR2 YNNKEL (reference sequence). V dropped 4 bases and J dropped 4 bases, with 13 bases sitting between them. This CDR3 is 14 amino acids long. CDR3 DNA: TGTGCCAGCAGCCGAAGGGAGGGAGGCACTGAAGCTTTCTTT. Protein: CASSRREGGTEAFF.

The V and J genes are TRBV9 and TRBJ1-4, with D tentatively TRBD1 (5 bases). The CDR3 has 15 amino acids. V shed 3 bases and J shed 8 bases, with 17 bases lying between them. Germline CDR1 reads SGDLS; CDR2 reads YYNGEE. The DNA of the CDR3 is TGTGCCAGCAGCGCGGACGCTGGGGGGAACGAAAAACTGTTTTTT. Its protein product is CASSADAGGNEKLFF.

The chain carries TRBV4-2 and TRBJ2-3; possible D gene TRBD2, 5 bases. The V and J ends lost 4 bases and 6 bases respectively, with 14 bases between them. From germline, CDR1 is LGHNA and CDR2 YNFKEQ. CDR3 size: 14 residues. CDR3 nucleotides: TGTGCCAGCAGCCCCGGAACTAGGTTGGATACGCAGTATTTT. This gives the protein CASSPGTRLDTQYF.

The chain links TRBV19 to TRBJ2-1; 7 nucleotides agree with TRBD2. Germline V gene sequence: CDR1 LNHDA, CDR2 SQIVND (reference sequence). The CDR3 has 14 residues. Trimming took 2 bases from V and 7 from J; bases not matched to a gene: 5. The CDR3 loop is CASSIRLGGNEQFF. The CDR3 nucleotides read TGTGCCAGTAGTATAAGACTGGGAGGGAATGAGCAGTTCTTC.

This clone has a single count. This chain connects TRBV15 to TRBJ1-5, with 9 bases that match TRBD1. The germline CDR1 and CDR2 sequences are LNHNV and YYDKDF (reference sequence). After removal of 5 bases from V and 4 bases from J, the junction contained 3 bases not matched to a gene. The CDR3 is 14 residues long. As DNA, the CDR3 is TGTGCCACCAGCCGGGACAGGGAGAATCAGCCCCAGCATTTT. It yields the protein CATSRDRENQPQHF.

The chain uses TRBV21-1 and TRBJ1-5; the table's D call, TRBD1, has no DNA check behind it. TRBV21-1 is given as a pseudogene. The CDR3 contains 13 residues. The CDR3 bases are TGTGCCAGCACTCAGGGGAGCAATCAGCCCCAGCATTTT. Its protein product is CASTQGSNQPQHF.

CDR3 sequence (DNA): TGCAGCGTTAAGAGGACTAGTCCTTACGAGCAGTACTTC. It encodes CSVKRTSPYEQYF. V and J are TRBV29-1 and TRBJ2-7, with 7 bases aligning to TRBD2. V shed 5 bases and J 4 bases; nucleotides not matched to a gene: 8. CDR1 SQVTM and CDR2 ANQGSEA come from the germline V gene. The CDR3 spans 13 residues.

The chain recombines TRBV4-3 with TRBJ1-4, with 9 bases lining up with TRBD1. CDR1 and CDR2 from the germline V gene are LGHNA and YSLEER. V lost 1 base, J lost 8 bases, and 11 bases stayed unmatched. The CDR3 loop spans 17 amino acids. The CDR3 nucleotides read TGCGCCAGCAGCCAAGTTACAACGGGACAGGGAAGGGAAAAACTGTTTTTT. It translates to CASSQVTTGQGREKLFF.

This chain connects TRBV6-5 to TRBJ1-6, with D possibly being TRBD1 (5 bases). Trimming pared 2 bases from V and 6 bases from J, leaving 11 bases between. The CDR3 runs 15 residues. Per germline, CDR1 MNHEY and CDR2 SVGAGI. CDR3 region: CASSYRMGLNSPLHF. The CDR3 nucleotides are TGTGCCAGCAGTTACCGCATGGGACTTAATTCACCCCTCCACTTT.

CDR3: CASSLRTSTNTEAFF. CDR3 nucleotides: TGTGCCAGCAGTTTACGTACCTCCACGAACACTGAAGCTTTCTTT. The chain has TRBV28 and TRBJ1-1; no reliable D call. Between the trimmed V and J ends, which lost 2 bases and 1 base, there was a span of 11 bases. Germline V gene data show CDR1 as MDHEN and CDR2 as SYDVKM. This CDR3 region has 15 residues.

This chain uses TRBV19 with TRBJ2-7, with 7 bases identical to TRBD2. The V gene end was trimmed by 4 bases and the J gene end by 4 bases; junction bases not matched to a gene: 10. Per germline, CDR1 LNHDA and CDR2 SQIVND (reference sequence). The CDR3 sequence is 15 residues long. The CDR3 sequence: CASSRSGTEPYEQYF. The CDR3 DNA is TGTGCCAGTAGTAGAAGCGGGACGGAACCGTACGAGCAGTACTTC.